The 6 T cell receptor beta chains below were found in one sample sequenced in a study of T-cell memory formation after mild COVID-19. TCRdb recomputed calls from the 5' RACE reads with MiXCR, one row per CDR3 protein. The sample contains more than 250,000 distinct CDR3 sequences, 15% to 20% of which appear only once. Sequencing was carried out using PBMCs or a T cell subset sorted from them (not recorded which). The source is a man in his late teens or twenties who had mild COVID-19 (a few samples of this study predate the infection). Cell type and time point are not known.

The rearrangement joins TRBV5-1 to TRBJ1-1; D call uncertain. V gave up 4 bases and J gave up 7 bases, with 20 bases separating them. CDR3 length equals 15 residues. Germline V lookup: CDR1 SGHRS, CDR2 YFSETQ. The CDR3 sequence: CASSLRTDVASEAFF. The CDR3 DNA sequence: TGCGCCAGCAGCCTTCGGACGGATGTGGCAAGTGAAGCTTTCTTT.

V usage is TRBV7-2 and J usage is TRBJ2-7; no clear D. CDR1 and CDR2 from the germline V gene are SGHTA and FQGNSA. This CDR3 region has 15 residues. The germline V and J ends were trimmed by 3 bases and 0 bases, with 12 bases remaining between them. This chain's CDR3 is CASSFGSLLSYEQYF. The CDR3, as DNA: TGTGCCAGCAGCTTTGGCTCCCTCCTCTCCTACGAGCAGTACTTC.

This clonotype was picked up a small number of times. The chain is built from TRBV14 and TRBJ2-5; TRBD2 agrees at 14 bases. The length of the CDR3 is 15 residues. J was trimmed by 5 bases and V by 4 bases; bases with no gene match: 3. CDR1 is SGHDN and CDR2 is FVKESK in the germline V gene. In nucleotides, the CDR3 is TGTGCCAGCAGCCGGGGACTAGCGGGGGCGGAGACCCAGTACTTC. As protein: CASSRGLAGAETQYF.

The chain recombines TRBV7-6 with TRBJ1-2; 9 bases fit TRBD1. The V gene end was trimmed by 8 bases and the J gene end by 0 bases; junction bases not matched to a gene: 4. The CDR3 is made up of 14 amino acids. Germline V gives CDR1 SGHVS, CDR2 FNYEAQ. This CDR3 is CASETGGTNYGYTF. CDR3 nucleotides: TGTGCCAGCGAAACAGGGGGCACTAACTATGGCTACACCTTC.

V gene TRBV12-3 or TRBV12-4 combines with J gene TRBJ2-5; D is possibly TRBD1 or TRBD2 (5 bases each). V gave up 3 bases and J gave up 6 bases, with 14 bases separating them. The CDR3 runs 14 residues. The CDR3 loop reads CASSLGPFGKTQYF. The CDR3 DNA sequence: TGTGCCAGCAGTTTGGGGCCGTTCGGGAAGACCCAGTACTTC.

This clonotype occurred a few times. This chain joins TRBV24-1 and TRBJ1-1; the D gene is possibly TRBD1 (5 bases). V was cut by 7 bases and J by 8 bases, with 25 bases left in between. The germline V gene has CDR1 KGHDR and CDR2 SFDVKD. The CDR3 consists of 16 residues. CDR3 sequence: CATSSPAGTHEREAFF. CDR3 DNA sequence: TGTGCCACCAGCTCCCCCGCCGGGACGCACGAGAGAGAAGCTTTCTTT.